The clone carrying this T cell receptor beta chain was detected ten times or more. Its antigen is not identified. The source material, RNA transcripts, was used to amplify TCR beta CDR3 regions. Researchers ran a first-round RT-PCR on the TCR CDR3 using the HTBI primer set. TCRdb redid the calling of the multiplex PCR reads with MiXCR, one entry per CDR3 protein. The sample has 700,000 to 950,000 distinct CDR3 sequences, just over 35% seen once; the top ten hold around 29%. This record belongs to a study of T cells in Graves' hyperthyroidism and ophthalmopathy. Based on clinical symptoms, serum thyroxine and TRAb, thyroid ultrasound and orbital computed tomography, diagnoses were reached. Study results and limitations: Before onset, ophthalmopathy was predicted by the model a median roughly six months earlier.

The sequenced sample consisted of blood. The source is a middle-aged woman with Graves' hyperthyroidism.

The CDR3 DNA is TGCAGTGCCCGGACAGGGAAAAGAGACACCATATATTTT. Residues: CSARTGKRDTIYF. The chain links TRBV20-1 to TRBJ1-3; 8 positions match TRBD1. V shed 6 bases, J shed 8 bases, and the junction held 9 bases outside the gene matches. Germline-derived CDR1 and CDR2 are DFQATT and SNEGSKA (reference sequence). The CDR3 spans 13 residues.